The present T cell receptor (beta chain) was sequenced within a study of T cell responses to AZD1222 COVID-19 vaccine. Generated by immunoSEQ multiplex PCR, the TCRdb table keeps only in-frame clones and is missing some. Seen here are approximately 140,000 clones, roughly 90% observed once, and the top ten hold more than 3%. The analysis combined second doses at about 4 or about 12 weeks. The CDR3 is 16 residues long. CDR1 and CDR2 from the germline V gene are LNHDA and SQIVND (reference sequence). The germline V and J ends were trimmed by 3 bases and 0 bases, with 12 bases remaining between them. Sample: peripheral blood, taken 28 days after the second AZD1222 dose. The sequence was collected from an adult who received the AZD1222 COVID-19 vaccine. V is TRBV19 and J is TRBJ1-5, with D tentatively TRBD1 (6 bases). CDR3 amino acids: CASSISTGHSNQPQHF. The CDR3 nucleotides read TGTGCCAGTAGTATTTCGACAGGCCATAGCAATCAGCCCCAGCATTTT.